A selection of T cell receptor beta chains follows, all from one sample in a study of blood T cell repertoires in COVID-19. Sequenced by immunoSEQ multiplex PCR; TCRdb stores in-frame clones only, minus some. The table has about 150,000 clones, approximately 79% seen once. Sample: PBMCs or T cells enriched from blood (not recorded which). These TCRs come from a middle-aged man who had recovered from COVID-19. CDR3s include the opening cysteine and the closing phenylalanine or tryptophan. Fields, in order: CDR3 protein, J gene, V gene.

CDR3: CASSVISGGPSTDTQYF
J: TRBJ2-3
V: TRBV6-4

CDR3: CASSSPGTANEKLFF
J: TRBJ1-4
V: TRBV5-4

CDR3: CASSPAGTAIYYGYTF
J: TRBJ1-2
V: TRBV4-1

CDR3: CASSLRGQSQPQHF
J: TRBJ1-5
V: TRBV27

CDR3: CASSPPRQAGSGNTIYF
J: TRBJ1-3
V: TRBV18

CDR3: CASSLVRAVFGGANVLTF
J: TRBJ2-6
V: TRBV5-8

CDR3: CASSHPGWGDSSSGNTIYF
J: TRBJ1-3
V: TRBV3-1/TRBV3-2

CDR3: CASSIREGGAAGELFF
J: TRBJ2-2
V: TRBV19

CDR3: CASSSHRVGQETQYF
J: TRBJ2-5
V: TRBV7-6

CDR3: CASSSDRPGNTIYF
J: TRBJ1-3
V: TRBV7-8

CDR3: CASSPLVSGANVLTF
J: TRBJ2-6
V: TRBV7-7

CDR3: CASSYGNRGHGNQPQHF
J: TRBJ1-5
V: TRBV6-2/TRBV6-3

CDR3: CASSPSGGALYEQYF
J: TRBJ2-7
V: TRBV27

CDR3: CASSGEGAQANYGYTF
J: TRBJ1-2
V: TRBV6-1

CDR3: CASSQDFGYGYTF
J: TRBJ1-2
V: TRBV4-3

CDR3: CSASSGGARDTQYF
J: TRBJ2-3
V: TRBV20-1

CDR3: CAWSLQGHSNQPQHF
J: TRBJ1-5
V: TRBV30

CDR3: CASSQDLAGVEQYF
J: TRBJ2-7
V: TRBV3-1/TRBV3-2

CDR3: CASRCPLAGGPHNEQFF
J: TRBJ2-1
V: TRBV12-2

CDR3: CASGPNRERQYF
J: TRBJ2-7
V: TRBV12-5

CDR3: CASSVAGGPVAPQQYF
J: TRBJ2-7
V: TRBV19

CDR3: CASSLASGDPGYGYTF
J: TRBJ1-2
V: TRBV7-2

CDR3: CASRPDRASYEQYF
J: TRBJ2-7
V: TRBV5-4

CDR3: CATSGKGDEQFF
J: TRBJ2-1
V: TRBV24-1

CDR3: CASTWTGGGGYTEAFF
J: TRBJ1-1
V: TRBV2

CDR3: CAWSEGEGYTF
J: TRBJ1-2
V: TRBV30

CDR3: CASSLGLAGVYEQYF
J: TRBJ2-7
V: TRBV5-4

CDR3: CASSLGGAKEKLFF
J: TRBJ1-4
V: TRBV5-4

CDR3: CASSLVGGRTQVQETQYF
J: TRBJ2-5
V: TRBV7-6

CDR3: CASSGGQGNYGYTF
J: TRBJ1-2
V: TRBV19

CDR3: CASSFSSGGYNEQFF
J: TRBJ2-1
V: TRBV7-3

CDR3: CASKSLAGDSTDTQYF
J: TRBJ2-3
V: TRBV5-1

CDR3: CASSLKRTVNSPLHF
J: TRBJ1-6
V: TRBV27

CDR3: CASSFDSLNTEAFF
J: TRBJ1-1
V: TRBV7-2

CDR3: CASSLAAGASGANVLTF
J: TRBJ2-6
V: TRBV7-2

CDR3: CASSLSTGVETQYF
J: TRBJ2-5
V: TRBV7-9

CDR3: CASSLDFTESGSGTEAFF
J: TRBJ1-1
V: TRBV5-1

CDR3: CSAGGQGNGYTF
J: TRBJ1-2
V: TRBV29-1

CDR3: CASSQMTGGEQYF
J: TRBJ2-7
V: TRBV3-1/TRBV3-2

CDR3: CASLPGDTGELFF
J: TRBJ2-2
V: TRBV6-5

CDR3: CASSPRLQETQYF
J: TRBJ2-5
V: TRBV18

CDR3: CATSRDYPTGGNTIYF
J: TRBJ1-3
V: TRBV15

CDR3: CASSWPRTGAFNQPQHF
J: TRBJ1-5
V: TRBV19

CDR3: CASSLYGQPPGNTIYF
J: TRBJ1-3
V: TRBV5-5

CDR3: CSASPQGRTSYGYTF
J: TRBJ1-2
V: TRBV20-1

CDR3: CASSRGSYEQYF
J: TRBJ2-7
V: TRBV3-1/TRBV3-2

CDR3: CASSFAGVETQYF
J: TRBJ2-5
V: TRBV7-2

CDR3: CASSQELGDTQYF
J: TRBJ2-3
V: TRBV3-1/TRBV3-2

CDR3: CASSLHRVANQPQHF
J: TRBJ1-5
V: TRBV5-8

CDR3: CASSPSTGFRETQYF
J: TRBJ2-5
V: TRBV11-2

CDR3: CASSLVRGGTYNEQFF
J: TRBJ2-1
V: TRBV11-2

CDR3: CAWSSSGTGELFF
J: TRBJ2-2
V: TRBV30

CDR3: CASSIYKTGNQPQHF
J: TRBJ1-5
V: TRBV19